Below, one TCR beta chain is given with its context. Many counts were recorded for this clonotype. Its target antigen remains unknown. The input lacks base qualities; no much larger clone sits a single base away. V is shortened by 6 bases, J by 5 bases, and the region joining them spans 19 bases. The CDR3 sequence holds 15 residues, the cysteine and phenylalanine included. Only the CDR3 DNA stays, 45 bases, in frame from base 1. In the germline V gene, CDR1 corresponds to SGHVS and CDR2 to FNYEAQ. Every patient had bone marrow sampled at the time of active disease. Ficoll-Hypaque density gradient centrifugation was used to isolate bone marrow mononuclear cells. To remove myeloma plasma cells, the cells were labeled with CD138 magnetic microbeads on a MACS separator, and CD138-negative cells were then collected by negative selection. Purity of the isolated cells was checked by flow cytometry on an Attune NxT using CD138 antibodies. Total RNA was extracted with TRIzol reagent and quantified with a NanoDrop spectrophotometer. Paired RNA-seq and IR-seq were performed on each patient's CD138-negative bone marrow sample.

These data are taken from a study of read filtering for tumor transcriptome and immune sequencing (dated by TCRdb to the early 2020s). Regarding the study in general: The cohort was composed of roughly 16 male and 11 to 15 female patients, with a mean age of approximately 72 years and an age range of about 47 to 80. Under revised international staging, 8 patients fell into R-ISS I, 15 or so into R-ISS II and roughly 7 into R-ISS III. After DNase treatment, whole-transcriptome libraries were prepared using the TruSeq RNA Access Library Prep Kit. Per sample, about 4.05 to 10.27 million TCR-region mapped reads were obtained with IR-seq, compared with only about 80 to 1273 with RNA-seq. Using the same bone marrow samples, the study compared TCR repertoires obtained by targeted immune repertoire sequencing with those obtained by bulk whole-transcriptome sequencing. A main aim was a read-filtering strategy for immune repertoire data, specifically whether clonotypes supported by a single read should be removed. The study at large found these results: IR-seq captured clonotypes at much higher depth and more reliably than RNA-seq, and smaller IR-seq throughput sufficed to identify most shared clonotypes. In IR-seq, 80% to 85% of clonotypes but about 3.5% of total reads were represented by single-read clonotypes, whereas in RNA-seq, around three quarters of clonotypes and 40% to 55% of reads were represented by single-read clonotypes. Rather than purified T cells, the sorted CD138-negative fraction was a mixed bone marrow immune population. The correlation between IR-seq and RNA-seq shared clonotype proportions was increased by removal of single-read clonotypes.

Starting from 400 to 450 ng RNA, TCR libraries were constructed with the Immunoverse kit using molecular barcoded adaptors that cover the alpha/delta and beta/gamma chains. The same RNA used for transcriptome sequencing was used for TCR library preparation. Sequencing of TCR libraries was carried out on an Illumina HiSeq 4000 with 2 x 150 cycles. Per the authors' processing: With MiXCR, TCR reads were aligned to human V, D, J and C references and assembled into CDR3 clonotypes, with quality filtering and error correction included. The tcR package in R was used to analyze clonotype counts and gene usage diversity. Raw mapping reads were checked after the RNA-seq reads had been mapped by STAR aligner version 2.5.3a onto the human GRCh37 genome. To test how sequencing depth affects detected clonotypes, IR-seq fastq files were randomly downsampled with Seqtk 1.3. TCRdb trimmed the raw reads at Q25, called clones with MiXCR and kept productive beta chains. CDR3 protein duplicates are merged, each entry listing the most common genes and DNA. The V and J calls and clone size come from TCRdb's table, not from the authors' own analysis. This sample has about 38,000 distinct CDR3 sequences in its table, and roughly an eighth of those were observed once. The ten most abundant clones make up 25% to 35% of the sample.

The TCR was taken from a donor at least 40 years old with multiple myeloma. This sequence uses TRBV7-6 and TRBJ2-5; there is no confident call for the D gene. Sequencing was carried out using a population of CD138-negative cells sorted from bone marrow. The cell subset or site label, as the study defines it: bone marrow mononuclear cells depleted of CD138+ plasma/myeloma cells by negative magnetic selection. The CDR3 region reads CASSHPFAKVETQYF. The DNA sequence is given as TGTGCCAGCAGTCATCCCTTTGCTAAAGTGGAGACCCAGTACTTC.